This T cell receptor (beta chain) is from a study of PD-L1 blockade in urothelial cancer. At the level of the study: Atezolizumab (1,200 mg intravenously every 3 weeks) began at some point between 2013 and 2015 for patients. Between 0 and 3 chemotherapy regimens preceded treatment for each patient.

Notes on the study in general: Below-median TCR clonality that was measured in pretreatment blood predicted better survival.

The ends lost 6 bases at V and 2 bases at J; junction bases unmatched: 6. The germline gives CDR1 LNHDA, CDR2 SQIVND (reference sequence). CDR3 size: 14 residues. This clone was observed a single time. Its cognate antigen is unknown. Regarding time point: peripheral blood 6 weeks after treatment start. Individual patients had between 1 and 8 samples, taken pretreatment and on-treatment. Sequencing was performed with immunoSEQ multiplex PCR; in TCRdb, only in-frame clones are kept and a portion is missing. The sample lists some 120,000 clones, around 89% occurring once. This receptor was taken from a man between 60 and 75 years old with urothelial cancer. J is TRBJ1-2 and V is TRBV19; 7 positions match TRBD1. The material sequenced was PBMCs, taken around atezolizumab (anti-PD-L1) treatment. CDR3 sequence (DNA): TGTGCCAGTAGCCCCCACAGGGGAAACTATGGCTACACCTTC. This sequence encodes CASSPHRGNYGYTF. The whole variable domain, filled in from reference TRBV19 and TRBJ1-2, reads DGGITQSPKYLFRKEGQNVTLSCEQNLNHDAMYWYRQDPGQGLRLIYYSQIVNDFQKGDIAEGYSVSREKKESFPLTVTSAQKNPTAFYLCASSPHRGNYGYTFGSGTRLTVV.